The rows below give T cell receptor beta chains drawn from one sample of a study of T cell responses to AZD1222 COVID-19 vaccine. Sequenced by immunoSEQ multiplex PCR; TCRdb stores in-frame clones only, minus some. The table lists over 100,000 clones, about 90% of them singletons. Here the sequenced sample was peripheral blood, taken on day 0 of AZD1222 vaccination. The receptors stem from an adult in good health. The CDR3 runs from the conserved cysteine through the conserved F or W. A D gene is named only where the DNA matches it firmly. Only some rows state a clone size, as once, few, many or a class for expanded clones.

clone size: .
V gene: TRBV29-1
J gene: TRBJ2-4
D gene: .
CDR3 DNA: TGCAGCGTCAACGTGGGGGCCAAAAACATTCAGTACTTC
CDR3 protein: CSVNVGAKNIQYF

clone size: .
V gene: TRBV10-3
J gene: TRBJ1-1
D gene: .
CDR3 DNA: TGTGCCATCAGCGTACAGGGTGATGACACTGAAGCTTTCTTT
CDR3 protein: CAISVQGDDTEAFF

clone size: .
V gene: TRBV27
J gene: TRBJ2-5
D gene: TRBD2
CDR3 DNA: TGTGCCAGCAGTAAGGGACTAGCGGGGGGGCTAGAGACCCAGTACTTC
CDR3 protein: CASSKGLAGGLETQYF

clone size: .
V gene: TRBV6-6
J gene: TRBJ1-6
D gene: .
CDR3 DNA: TGTGCCAGCAGCCCTGGCAGGGTGGGTTCACCCCTCCACTTT
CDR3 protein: CASSPGRVGSPLHF

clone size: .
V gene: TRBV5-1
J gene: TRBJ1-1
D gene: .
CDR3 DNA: TGCGCCAGCAGCTCCCCCGCGACAGAAAAAGAAGCTTTCTTT
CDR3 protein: CASSSPATEKEAFF

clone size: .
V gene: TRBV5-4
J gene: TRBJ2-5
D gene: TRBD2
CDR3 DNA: TGTGCCAGCAGCCTAGCGGGAGGGAGGCAGACCCAGTACTTC
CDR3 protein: CASSLAGGRQTQYF

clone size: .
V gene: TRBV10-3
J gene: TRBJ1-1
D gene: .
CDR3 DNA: TGTGCCATCAGTGAGTCCCGGTCTCACCTCACTGAAGCTTTCTTT
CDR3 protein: CAISESRSHLTEAFF

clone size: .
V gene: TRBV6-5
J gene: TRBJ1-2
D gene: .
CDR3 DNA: TGTGCCAGCAGCCCCGGGGGCGCGCGTGGCTACACCTTC
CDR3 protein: CASSPGGARGYTF

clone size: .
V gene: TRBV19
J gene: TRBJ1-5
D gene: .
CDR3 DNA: TGTGCCAGTAACCCGGTGACAAGCAATCAGCCCCAGCATTTT
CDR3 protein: CASNPVTSNQPQHF

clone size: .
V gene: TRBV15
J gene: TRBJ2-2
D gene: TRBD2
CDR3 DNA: TGTGCCACCAGCAGAGGAGGACTAGCGGGGGGGAACACCGGGGAGCTGTTTTTT
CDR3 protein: CATSRGGLAGGNTGELFF

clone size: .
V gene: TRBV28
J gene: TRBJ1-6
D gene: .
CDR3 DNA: TGTGCCAGCATATTAGGCGGCGCCTATAATTCACCCCTCCACTTT
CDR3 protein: CASILGGAYNSPLHF

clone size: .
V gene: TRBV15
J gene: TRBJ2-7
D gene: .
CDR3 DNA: TGTGCCACCAGCAGAGATTCGGGGGGCGCCTACGAGCAGTACTTC
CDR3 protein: CATSRDSGGAYEQYF

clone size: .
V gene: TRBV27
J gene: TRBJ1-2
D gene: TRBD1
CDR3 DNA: TGTGCCAGCAGGATGACAGGGTCAAACTATGGCTACACCTTC
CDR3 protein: CASRMTGSNYGYTF

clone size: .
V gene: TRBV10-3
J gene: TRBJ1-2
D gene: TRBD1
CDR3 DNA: TGTGCCATCAGTGAGAAAACAGGGGGCGAGGACGGCTACACCTTC
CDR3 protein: CAISEKTGGEDGYTF

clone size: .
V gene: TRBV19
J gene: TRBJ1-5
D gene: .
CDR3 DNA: TGTGCCAGTGGGGACGGAGGCTTCAATCAGCCCCAGCATTTT
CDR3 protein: CASGDGGFNQPQHF

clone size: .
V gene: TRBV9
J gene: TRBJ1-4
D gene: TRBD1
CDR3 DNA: TGTGCCAGCAGCGTAGAGGGACAGAGAAATGAAAAACTGTTTTTT
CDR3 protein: CASSVEGQRNEKLFF

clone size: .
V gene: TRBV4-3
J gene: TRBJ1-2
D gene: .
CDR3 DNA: TGCGCCAGCAGCCAAGATTCCCCAAGAAGGGACTACACCTTC
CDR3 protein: CASSQDSPRRDYTF

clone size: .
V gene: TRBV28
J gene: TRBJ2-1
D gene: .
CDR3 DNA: TGTGCCAGCAGCCCAACGGGACCCTCCTACAATGAGCAGTTCTTC
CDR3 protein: CASSPTGPSYNEQFF

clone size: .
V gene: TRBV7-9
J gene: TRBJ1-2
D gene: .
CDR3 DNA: TGTGCCAGCAGCCCCGGGGGAGGTGGCTACACCTTC
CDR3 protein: CASSPGGGGYTF

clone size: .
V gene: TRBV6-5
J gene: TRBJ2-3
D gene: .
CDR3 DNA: TGTGCCAGCAGTTACGGGCGGGGCACAGATACGCAGTATTTT
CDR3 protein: CASSYGRGTDTQYF

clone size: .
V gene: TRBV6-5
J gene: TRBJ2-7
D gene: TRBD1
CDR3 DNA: TGTGCCAGCAGGGCCGGGACAGGGAGTGTCGAGCAGTACTTC
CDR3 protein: CASRAGTGSVEQYF

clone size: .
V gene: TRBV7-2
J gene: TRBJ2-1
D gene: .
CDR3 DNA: TGTGCCAGCAGCTTAGGAAATTGGCCTCGCAATGAGCAGTTCTTC
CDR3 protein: CASSLGNWPRNEQFF

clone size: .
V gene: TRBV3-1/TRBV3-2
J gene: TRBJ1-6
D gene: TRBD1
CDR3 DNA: TGTGCCAGCAGCCCAACAGGGGGCGGGAATTCACCCCTCCACTTT
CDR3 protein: CASSPTGGGNSPLHF

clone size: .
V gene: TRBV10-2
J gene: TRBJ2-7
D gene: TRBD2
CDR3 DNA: TGCGCCAGCAGCAGGACTAGCGGGATAACCTACGAGCAGTACTTC
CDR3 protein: CASSRTSGITYEQYF

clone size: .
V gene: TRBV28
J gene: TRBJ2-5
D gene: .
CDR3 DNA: TGTGCCAGCAGTTTGGGGGTTCCCCAAGAGACCCAGTACTTC
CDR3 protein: CASSLGVPQETQYF

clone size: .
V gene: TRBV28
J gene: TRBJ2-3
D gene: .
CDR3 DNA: TGTGCCAGCAGTTTGGTAGGGCATGGGGGCACAGATACGCAGTATTTT
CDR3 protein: CASSLVGHGGTDTQYF

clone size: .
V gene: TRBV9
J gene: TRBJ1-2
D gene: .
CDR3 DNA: TGTGCCAGCAGCGTAGGTCTAAGTGAGGGGGGCTATGGCTACACCTTC
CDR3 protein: CASSVGLSEGGYGYTF

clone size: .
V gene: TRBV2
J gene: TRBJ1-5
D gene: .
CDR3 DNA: TGTGCCAGCAGTTGGGCCGCCGGTCCCAATCAGCCCCAGCATTTT
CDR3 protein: CASSWAAGPNQPQHF

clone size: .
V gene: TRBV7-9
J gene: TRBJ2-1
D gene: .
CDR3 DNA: TGTGCCAGCAGCTTAGTGACAGTTAATGAGCAGTTCTTC
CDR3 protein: CASSLVTVNEQFF

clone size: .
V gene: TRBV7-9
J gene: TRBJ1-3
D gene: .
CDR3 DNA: TGTGCCAGCAGCTTAGCCTCCTACGGGGCCGGAAACACCATATATTTT
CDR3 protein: CASSLASYGAGNTIYF

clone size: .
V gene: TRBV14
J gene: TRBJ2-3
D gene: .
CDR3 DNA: TGTGCCAGCAGTTGGTCGGGCACAGATACGCAGTATTTT
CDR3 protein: CASSWSGTDTQYF

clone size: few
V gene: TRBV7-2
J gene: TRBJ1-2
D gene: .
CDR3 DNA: TGTGCCAGCAGCTTAGCGAACAACCCTTACACCTTC
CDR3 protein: CASSLANNPYTF

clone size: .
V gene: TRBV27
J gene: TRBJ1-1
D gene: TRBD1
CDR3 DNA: TGTGCCAGCAGTCCAGGGACAGGGTTTGGGAGTACTGAAGCTTTCTTT
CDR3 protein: CASSPGTGFGSTEAFF

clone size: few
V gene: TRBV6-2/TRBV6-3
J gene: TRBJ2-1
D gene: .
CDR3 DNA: TGTGCCAGCAGTTACTCCGGACAGTCCATCAATGAGCAGTTCTTC
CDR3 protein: CASSYSGQSINEQFF

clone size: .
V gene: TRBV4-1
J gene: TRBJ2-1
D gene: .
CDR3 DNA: TGCGCCAGCAGCCTCACTAGTCGCGATGAGCAGTTCTTC
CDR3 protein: CASSLTSRDEQFF

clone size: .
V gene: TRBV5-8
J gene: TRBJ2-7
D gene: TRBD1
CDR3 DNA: TGTGCCAGCAGCTCCCCCCGGGGACAGGGCCTGCAAACCGCCTACGAGCAGTACTTC
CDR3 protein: CASSSPRGQGLQTAYEQYF

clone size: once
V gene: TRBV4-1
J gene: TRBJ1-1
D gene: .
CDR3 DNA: TGCGCCAGCAGCCAAGATTGGGCCCAGGAAAGCGTAGAAGCTTTCTTT
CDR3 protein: CASSQDWAQESVEAFF

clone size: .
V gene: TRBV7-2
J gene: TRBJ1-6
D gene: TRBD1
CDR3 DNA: TGTGCCAGCAGCTTAGGGTCGGCAGGGGGCTTCCCTAATTCACCCCTCCACTTT
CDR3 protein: CASSLGSAGGFPNSPLHF

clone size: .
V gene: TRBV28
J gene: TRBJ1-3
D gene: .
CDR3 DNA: TGTGCCAGCACTACGGAGGGAGACACCATATATTTT
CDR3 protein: CASTTEGDTIYF

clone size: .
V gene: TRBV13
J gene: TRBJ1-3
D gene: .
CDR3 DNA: TGTGCCAGCAGCGGTTGGGGGGAAGGGGCCGGCACCATATATTTT
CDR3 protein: CASSGWGEGAGTIYF

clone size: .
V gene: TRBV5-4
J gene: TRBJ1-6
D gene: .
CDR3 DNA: TGTGCCAGCAGCCGTGCGGACGGGAGATCACCCCTCCACTTT
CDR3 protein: CASSRADGRSPLHF

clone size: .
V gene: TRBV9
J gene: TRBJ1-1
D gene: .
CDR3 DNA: TGTGCCAGCAGCGTAGATCCGGGACTGAACACTGAAGCTTTCTTT
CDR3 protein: CASSVDPGLNTEAFF

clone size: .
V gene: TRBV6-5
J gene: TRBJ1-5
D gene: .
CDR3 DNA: TGTGCCAGCAGTTTCCGGGACGGAAGCAATCAGCCCCAGCATTTT
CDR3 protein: CASSFRDGSNQPQHF

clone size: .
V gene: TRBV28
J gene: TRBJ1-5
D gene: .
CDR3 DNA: TGTGCCAGCAGTGTAGGAGTCTCGGGTGTTCAGCCCCAGCATTTT
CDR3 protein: CASSVGVSGVQPQHF

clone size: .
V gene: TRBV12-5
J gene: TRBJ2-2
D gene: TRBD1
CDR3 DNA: TGTGCTAGTGGTTCAATGCCTGGACAGGGGAACACCGGGGAGCTGTTTTTT
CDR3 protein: CASGSMPGQGNTGELFF

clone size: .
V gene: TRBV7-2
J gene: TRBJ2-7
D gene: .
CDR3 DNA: TGTGCCAGCAGCGACCCTAAGGACGGGGCCTACGAGCAGTACTTC
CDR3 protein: CASSDPKDGAYEQYF

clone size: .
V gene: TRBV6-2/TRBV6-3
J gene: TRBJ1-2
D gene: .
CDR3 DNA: TGTGCCAGCAGTTACGGGGGCTCAGATGGCTACACCTTC
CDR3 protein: CASSYGGSDGYTF

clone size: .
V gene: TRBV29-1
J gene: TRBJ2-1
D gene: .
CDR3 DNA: TGCAGCGCCTTGGCCAGGGTGGGCTACAATGAGCAGTTCTTC
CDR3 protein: CSALARVGYNEQFF

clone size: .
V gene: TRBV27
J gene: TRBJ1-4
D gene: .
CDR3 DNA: TGTGCCAGCAGTTTGTCACCTAATGAAAAACTGTTTTTT
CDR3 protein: CASSLSPNEKLFF

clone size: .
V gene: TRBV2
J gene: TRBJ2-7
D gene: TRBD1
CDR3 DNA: TGTGCCAGCGAGGACAGGTCCTACGAGCAGTACTTC
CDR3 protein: CASEDRSYEQYF

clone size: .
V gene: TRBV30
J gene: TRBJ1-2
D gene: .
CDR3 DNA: TGTGCCTGGAGCACAGGGCGTGACTATGGCTACACCTTC
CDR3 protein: CAWSTGRDYGYTF

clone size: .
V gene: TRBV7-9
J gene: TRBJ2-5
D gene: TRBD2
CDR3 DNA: TGTGCCAGCAACCGAGGACTAGCCCAAGAGACCCAGTACTTC
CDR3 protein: CASNRGLAQETQYF